The 19 T cell receptor beta chains given below trace back to one sample, sequenced in a study of control samples from healthy donors and cancer patients. Assay: immunoSEQ multiplex PCR; the TCRdb copy retains only in-frame clones and omits some. Among 100,000 or so clones listed, about 79% were seen once. The sequenced sample was blood. The receptors originated from a woman in her 30s in good health.

The J gene is TRBJ2-5, the V gene TRBV5-1; 7 bases map to TRBD1. This CDR3 has 14 residues. The trim removed 3 bases at V and 5 bases at J, leaving 7 bases unmatched. CDR1 and CDR2 (germline): SGHRS, YFSETQ. CDR3 DNA sequence: TGCGCCAGCAGCTCCGGGACACAGGGGGAGACCCAGTACTTC. This translates into CASSSGTQGETQYF.

Notes on this clone: The same CDR3 can be traced to other DNA sequences in this sample. The chain joins TRBV6-2 or TRBV6-3 to TRBJ1-5; TRBD1 matches 7 bases. Germline trimming cut 3 bases from V and 5 bases from J; bases unmatched to any gene: 7. Looked up from germline, CDR1 is MNHEY and CDR2 is SVGEGT. The CDR3 runs 15 residues. CDR3 nucleotide sequence: TGTGCCAGCAGTTATTGGCAGGGGGTAGATCAGCCCCAGCATTTT. This codes for CASSYWQGVDQPQHF.

The chain links TRBV29-1 to TRBJ1-1, with TRBD1 as a possible D gene (6 bases). CDR3 length equals 12 residues. Trimming stripped 0 bases from V and 4 bases from J, with 6 bases between. In germline, CDR1 is SQVTM, CDR2 ANQGSEA. DNA for the CDR3: TGCAGCGTTGAAGAGGGGGCCACTGAAGCTTTCTTT. Protein sequence: CSVEEGATEAFF.

The rearrangement joins TRBV5-1 to TRBJ1-4; D unclear. The CDR3 is made up of 12 amino acids. Looked up from germline, CDR1 is SGHRS and CDR2 is YFSETQ. V lost 7 bases, J lost 8 bases, and 12 bases lay in between. The CDR3 DNA reads TGCGCCAGCCGAGGACGGGTGGAAAAACTGTTTTTT. Protein: CASRGRVEKLFF.

The chain couples TRBV5-1 to TRBJ2-5, with 9 bases matching TRBD2. The germline gives CDR1 SGHRS, CDR2 YFSETQ. V was pared by 0 bases and J by 5 bases, with 11 bases of the junction left unmatched. The CDR3 loop spans 17 amino acids. For the CDR3, the DNA is TGCGCCAGCAGCTTGGAACCCAGCGGGGGGTTAGGGGAGACCCAGTACTTC. As protein: CASSLEPSGGLGETQYF.

This clone was detected a few times. This chain links TRBV6-4 with TRBJ2-2; TRBD2 matches at 8 bases. The germline gives CDR1 MRHNA, CDR2 SNTAGT. V was clipped by 4 bases and J by 4 bases; unmatched bases: 2. The CDR3 sequence is 14 residues long. CDR3 sequence reads: CASSASGGTGELFF. In nucleotides, the CDR3 is TGTGCCAGCAGTGCGAGCGGGGGCACCGGGGAGCTGTTTTTT.

A single count supports this clone. The V call is TRBV24-1, the J call TRBJ2-3, with D possibly matching TRBD1 (5 bases). The CDR3 totals 13 residues. Germline-derived CDR1 and CDR2 are KGHDR and SFDVKD. V shed 3 bases and J shed 6 bases, with 9 bases lying between them. In nucleotides, the CDR3 is TGTGCCACCAGTGATGGGGCCCACGATACGCAGTATTTT. Translating gives CATSDGAHDTQYF.

V gene TRBV6-2 or TRBV6-3 combines with J gene TRBJ2-2, with 10 bases aligning to TRBD2. Germline assignment: CDR1 MNHEY and CDR2 SVGEGT. Trimming cost V 2 bases and J 1 base; bases outside gene matches: 4. This CDR3 is built from 17 residues. The CDR3, as DNA: TGTGCCAGCAGTTACGCTAGCGGGGGTGGGAACACCGGGGAGCTGTTTTTT. Its translation is CASSYASGGGNTGELFF.

This clone has a handful of counts. V gene TRBV7-8 combines with J gene TRBJ1-3, with D perhaps matching TRBD1 (5 bases). V shed 1 base and J shed 0 bases, with 16 bases lying between them. Looked up from germline, CDR1 is SGHVS and CDR2 is FQNEAQ. The CDR3 is 18 residues long. The CDR3 is CASSLDFIGAHSGNTIYF. In DNA form, the CDR3 reads TGTGCCAGCAGCTTAGACTTTATAGGGGCCCACTCTGGAAACACCATATATTTT. Looking up the rest from reference TRBV7-8 and TRBJ1-3 gives the full variable domain: GAGVSQSPRYKVAKRGQDVALRCDPISGHVSLFWYQQALGQGPEFLTYFQNEAQLDKSGLPSDRFFAERPEGSVSTLKIQRTQQEDSAVYLCASSLDFIGAHSGNTIYFGEGSWLTVV.

The V and J genes are TRBV5-6 and TRBJ2-3; D may be TRBD2 (5 bases). The V and J ends lost 4 bases and 4 bases respectively, with 10 bases between them. This CDR3 is built from 13 residues. From germline, CDR1 is SGHDT and CDR2 YYEEEE. The CDR3 region is CASSPQRADTQYF. The DNA of the CDR3 is TGTGCCAGCAGCCCGCAGAGGGCAGATACGCAGTATTTT. The full variable domain, with the rest looked up from reference TRBV5-6 and TRBJ2-3, is DAGVTQSPTHLIKTRGQQVTLRCSPKSGHDTVSWYQQALGQGPQFIFQYYEEEERQRGNFPDRFSGHQFPNYSSELNVNALLLGDSALYLCASSPQRADTQYFGPGTRLTVL.

The chain combines TRBV4-3 with TRBJ2-7, with 8 bases that match TRBD2. The V gene's germline CDR1 is LGHNA and CDR2 YSLEER. This CDR3 comprises 14 residues. J lost 3 bases, V lost 0 bases, and 1 base had no gene match. The CDR3 DNA sequence: TGCGCCAGCAGCCAAGATCGGGGGGGCTACGAGCAGTACTTC. Translated: CASSQDRGGYEQYF.

The chain joins TRBV30 to TRBJ1-2; 9 positions match TRBD1. The CDR3 contains 13 residues. J lost 5 bases, V lost 5 bases, and 6 bases had no gene match. Germline CDR1 reads GTSNPN; CDR2 reads SVGIG (reference sequence). CDR3 protein: CAWGTGPLYGYTF. DNA of the CDR3: TGTGCCTGGGGGACAGGGCCTTTGTATGGCTACACCTTC.

This chain uses TRBV3-1 (or the pseudogene TRBV3-2) with TRBJ2-5; no firm D call. V was pared by 1 base and J by 5 bases, with 14 bases between. Germline V CDR1 and CDR2: LGHDT, YNNKEL (reference sequence). This CDR3 has 15 amino acids. CDR3 nucleotides: TGTGCCAGCAGCCAAGGTGCAGGCAGTGGGGAGACCCAGTACTTC. This encodes CASSQGAGSGETQYF.

V is TRBV11-2 and J is TRBJ1-5; D might be TRBD1 (5 bases). There are 14 residues in the CDR3. V shed 0 bases and J shed 5 bases, with 8 bases lying between them. Germline V gene data show CDR1 as SGHAT and CDR2 as FQNNGV. In nucleotides, the CDR3 is TGTGCCAGCAGCTTAGATGGAGGGGATCAGCCCCAGCATTTT. It specifies CASSLDGGDQPQHF.

V is TRBV9 and J is TRBJ2-1; D is possibly TRBD1 or TRBD2 (5 bases each). Between the trimmed V and J ends, which lost 3 bases and 4 bases, there was a span of 14 bases. Germline V gene sequence: CDR1 SGDLS, CDR2 YYNGEE. CDR3 length: 15 amino acids. As DNA, the CDR3 is TGTGCCAGCAGCGCCCAAGGTTGGGGGTACAATGAGCAGTTCTTC. Protein: CASSAQGWGYNEQFF.

This clone was seen a few times. This chain connects TRBV5-6 to TRBJ1-6; 9 bases are a match to TRBD1. The V segment lost 6 bases and the J segment 9 bases; nucleotides outside the gene matches: 7. This CDR3 is built from 14 residues. Germline values: CDR1 SGHDT, CDR2 YYEEEE. CDR3 nucleotides: TGTGCCAGCACCTGGGGACAGGGTCTTTCACCCCTCCACTTT. Its translation: CASTWGQGLSPLHF.

This clone has more than one count but fewer than ten. CDR3 amino acids: CASSTQDYEQYF. DNA for the CDR3: TGTGCCAGCAGCACCCAAGACTACGAGCAGTACTTC. The chain has TRBV7-8 and TRBJ2-7; D is unclear. Germline CDR1 and CDR2: SGHVS and FQNEAQ. This CDR3 comprises 12 residues. The V end was cut by 5 bases, the J end by 3 bases, with 8 bases between.

CDR3: CASSQTLLTSGYSEQYF. CDR3 coding DNA: TGTGCCAGCAGCCAAACCCTTCTGACTAGCGGGTACAGCGAGCAGTACTTC. The chain has TRBV14 and TRBJ2-7; 10 bases fit TRBD2. Germline-derived CDR1 and CDR2 are SGHDN and FVKESK. The CDR3 extends over 17 amino acids. J lost 6 bases, V lost 2 bases, and 13 bases had no gene match.

The V gene is TRBV18, the J gene TRBJ1-4; the D gene is possibly TRBD1 (6 bases). CDR3 length equals 16 residues. V was trimmed by 7 bases and J by 0 bases, leaving 15 bases between them. Germline V CDR1 and CDR2: KGHSH, LQKENI. CDR3 amino acids: CASFRERGATNEKLFF. CDR3 bases: TGTGCCAGCTTCAGAGAGAGGGGGGCAACTAATGAAAAACTGTTTTTT. Full variable domain (remainder filled in from reference TRBV18 and TRBJ1-4): NAGVMQNPRHLVRRRGQEARLRCSPMKGHSHVYWYRQLPEEGLKFMVYLQKENIIDESGMPKERFSAEFPKEGPSILRIQQVVRGDSAAYFCASFRERGATNEKLFFGSGTQLSVL.